This T cell receptor (beta chain) was sequenced for a study of cytotoxic CD8 clonotypes in ibrutinib-treated CLL. Background on the study: The patients comprised about a dozen relapsed/refractory and over 14 treatment-naive cases, some 18 IGHV unmutated. Results showed about 25 partial and 2 complete responses; following median 68 months, about 15 remained remitted, approximately twelve advanced. Study results and caveats: The times at which samples were taken varied between sustained-remission and progressing patients. At baseline, clonality was higher than in age-matched healthy donors and correlated with CD8+ counts.

As for this clone: The antigen remains unidentified.

Generated by immunoSEQ multiplex PCR, the TCRdb table keeps only in-frame clones and is missing some. The table includes about 140,000 clones, approximately 80% detected once. There are 15 residues in the CDR3. J was trimmed by 8 bases and V by 1 base; bases with no gene match: 4. Germline-derived CDR1 and CDR2 are LGHNA and YNFKEQ. The TCR originated in a human donor with chronic lymphocytic leukemia. The input for sequencing was PBMCs, taken after 12 months of ibrutinib treatment. The chain carries TRBV4-2 and TRBJ2-1, with TRBD2 matching 11 bases. CDR3 nucleotide sequence: TGTGCCAGCAGCCAAGGACTAGCGGGATCGGATGAGCAGTTCTTC. Translation: CASSQGLAGSDEQFF.